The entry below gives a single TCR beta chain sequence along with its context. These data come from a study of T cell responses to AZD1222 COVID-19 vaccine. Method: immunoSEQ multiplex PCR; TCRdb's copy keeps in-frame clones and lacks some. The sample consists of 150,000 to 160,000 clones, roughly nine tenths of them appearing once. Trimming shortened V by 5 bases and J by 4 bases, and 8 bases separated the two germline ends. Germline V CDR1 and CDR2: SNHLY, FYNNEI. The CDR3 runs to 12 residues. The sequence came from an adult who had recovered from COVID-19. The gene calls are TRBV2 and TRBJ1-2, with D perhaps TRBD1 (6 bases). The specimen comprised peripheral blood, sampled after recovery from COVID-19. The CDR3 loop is CASSPGAYGYTF. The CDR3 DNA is TGTGCCAGCAGTCCAGGGGCCTATGGCTACACCTTC.